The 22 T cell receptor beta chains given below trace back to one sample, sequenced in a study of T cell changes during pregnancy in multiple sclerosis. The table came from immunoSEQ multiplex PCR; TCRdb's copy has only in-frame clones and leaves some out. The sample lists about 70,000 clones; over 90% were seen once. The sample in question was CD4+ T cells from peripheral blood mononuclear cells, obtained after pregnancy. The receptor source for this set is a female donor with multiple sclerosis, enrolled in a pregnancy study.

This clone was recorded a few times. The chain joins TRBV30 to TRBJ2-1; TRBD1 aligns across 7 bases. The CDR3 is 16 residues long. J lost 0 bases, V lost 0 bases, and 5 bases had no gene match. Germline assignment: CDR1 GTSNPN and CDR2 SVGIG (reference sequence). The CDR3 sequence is CAWSVQGLASYNEQFF. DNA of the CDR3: TGTGCCTGGAGTGTACAGGGGCTAGCCTCCTACAATGAGCAGTTCTTC.

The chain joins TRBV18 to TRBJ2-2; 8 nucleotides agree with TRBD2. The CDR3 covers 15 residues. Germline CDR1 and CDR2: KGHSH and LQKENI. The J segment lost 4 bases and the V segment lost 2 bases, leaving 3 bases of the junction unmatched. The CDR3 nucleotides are TGTGCCAGCTCACCAGCTAGCGGGTTCACCGGGGAGCTGTTTTTT. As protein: CASSPASGFTGELFF. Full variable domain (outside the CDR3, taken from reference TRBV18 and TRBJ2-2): NAGVMQNPRHLVRRRGQEARLRCSPMKGHSHVYWYRQLPEEGLKFMVYLQKENIIDESGMPKERFSAEFPKEGPSILRIQQVVRGDSAAYFCASSPASGFTGELFFGEGSRLTVL.

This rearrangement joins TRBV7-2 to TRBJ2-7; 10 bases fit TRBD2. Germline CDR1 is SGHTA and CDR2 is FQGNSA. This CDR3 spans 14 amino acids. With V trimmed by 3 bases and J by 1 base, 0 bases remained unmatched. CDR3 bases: TGTGCCAGCAGCTTGACTAGCGGGTCCTACGAGCAGTACTTC. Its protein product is CASSLTSGSYEQYF. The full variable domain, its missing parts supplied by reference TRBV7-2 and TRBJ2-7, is GAGVSQSPSNKVTEKGKDVELRCDPISGHTALYWYRQSLGQGLEFLIYFQGNSAPDKSGLPSDRFSAERTGGSVSTLTIQRTQQEDSAVYLCASSLTSGSYEQYFGPGTRLTVT.

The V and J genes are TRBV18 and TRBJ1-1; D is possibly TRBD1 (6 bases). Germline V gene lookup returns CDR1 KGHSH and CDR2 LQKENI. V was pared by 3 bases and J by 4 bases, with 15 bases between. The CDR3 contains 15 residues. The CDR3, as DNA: TGTGCCAGCTCACCGCCGGGGGGGCTCAGCACTGAAGCTTTCTTT. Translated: CASSPPGGLSTEAFF.

The CDR3 DNA follows: TGCGCCAGCAGCCCGAGGACTGTCACAGATACGCAGTATTTT. This sequence encodes CASSPRTVTDTQYF. The chain uses TRBV5-1 and TRBJ2-3; D may be TRBD2 (5 bases). CDR1 and CDR2 (germline): SGHRS, YFSETQ. Trimming cost V 4 bases and J 2 bases, with 11 bases left between them. There are 14 residues in the CDR3.

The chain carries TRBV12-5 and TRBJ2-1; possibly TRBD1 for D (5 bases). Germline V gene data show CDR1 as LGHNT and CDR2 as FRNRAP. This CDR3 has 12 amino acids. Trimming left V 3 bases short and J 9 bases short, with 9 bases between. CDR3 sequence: CASGFRDLEQFF. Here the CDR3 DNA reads TGTGCTAGTGGTTTCAGGGATCTTGAGCAGTTCTTC.

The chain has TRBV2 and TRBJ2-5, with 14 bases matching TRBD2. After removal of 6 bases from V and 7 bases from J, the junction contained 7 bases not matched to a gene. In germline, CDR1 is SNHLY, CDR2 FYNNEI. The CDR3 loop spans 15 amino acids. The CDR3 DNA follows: TGTGCCAGCAGGCCGGGACTAGCGGGAGTGGTGACCCAGTACTTC. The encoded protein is CASRPGLAGVVTQYF.

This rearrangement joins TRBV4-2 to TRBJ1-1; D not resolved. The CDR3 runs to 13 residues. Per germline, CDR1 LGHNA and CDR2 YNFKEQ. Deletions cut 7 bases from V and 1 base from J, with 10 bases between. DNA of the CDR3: TGTGCCAGCAACCCCACACCGAACACTGAAGCTTTCTTT. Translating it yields CASNPTPNTEAFF.

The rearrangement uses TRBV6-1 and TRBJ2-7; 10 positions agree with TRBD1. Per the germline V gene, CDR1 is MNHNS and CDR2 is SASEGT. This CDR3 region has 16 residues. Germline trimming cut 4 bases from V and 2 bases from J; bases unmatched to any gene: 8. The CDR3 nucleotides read TGTGCCAGCAGTGCAAACCCGGGACAGGGGACCTACGAGCAGTACTTC. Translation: CASSANPGQGTYEQYF.

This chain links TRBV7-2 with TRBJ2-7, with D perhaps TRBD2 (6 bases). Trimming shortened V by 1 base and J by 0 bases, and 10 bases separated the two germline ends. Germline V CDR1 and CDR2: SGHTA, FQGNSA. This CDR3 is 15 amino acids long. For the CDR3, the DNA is TGTGCCAGCAGCTTAGGGCCGGGGGACTCCTACGAGCAGTACTTC. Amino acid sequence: CASSLGPGDSYEQYF.

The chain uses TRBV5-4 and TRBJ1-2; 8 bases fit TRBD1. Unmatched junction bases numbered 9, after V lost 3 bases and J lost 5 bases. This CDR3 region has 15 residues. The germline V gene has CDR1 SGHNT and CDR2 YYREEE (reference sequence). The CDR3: CASSSPGQEFYGYTF. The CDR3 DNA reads TGTGCCAGCAGCTCACCGGGACAGGAATTTTATGGCTACACCTTC.

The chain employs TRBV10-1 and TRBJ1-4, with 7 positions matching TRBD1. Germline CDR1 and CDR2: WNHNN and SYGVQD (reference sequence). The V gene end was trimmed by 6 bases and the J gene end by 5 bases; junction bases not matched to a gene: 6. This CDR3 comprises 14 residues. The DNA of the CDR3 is TGCGCCAGCAGCAGGGACAGCCGGAATGAAAAACTGTTTTTT. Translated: CASSRDSRNEKLFF.

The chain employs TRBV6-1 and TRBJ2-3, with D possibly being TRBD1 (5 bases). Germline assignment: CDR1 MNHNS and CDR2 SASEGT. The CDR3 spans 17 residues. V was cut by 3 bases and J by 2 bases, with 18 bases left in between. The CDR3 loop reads CASSDQIQGTHTDTQYF. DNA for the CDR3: TGTGCCAGCAGTGATCAGATCCAGGGAACTCACACAGATACGCAGTATTTT.

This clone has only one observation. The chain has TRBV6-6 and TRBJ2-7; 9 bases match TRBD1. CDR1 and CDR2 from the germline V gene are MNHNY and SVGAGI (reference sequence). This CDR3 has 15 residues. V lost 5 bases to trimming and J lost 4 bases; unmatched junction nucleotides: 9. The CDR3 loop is CASSLPGQGSYEQYF. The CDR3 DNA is TGTGCCAGCAGTCTTCCGGGACAGGGATCGTACGAGCAGTACTTC.

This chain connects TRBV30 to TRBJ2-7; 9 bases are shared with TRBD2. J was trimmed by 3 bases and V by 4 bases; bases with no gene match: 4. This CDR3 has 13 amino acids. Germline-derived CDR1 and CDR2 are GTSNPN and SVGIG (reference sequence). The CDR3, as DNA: TGTGCCTGGACTAGCGGGGAAAGCTACGAGCAGTACTTC. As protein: CAWTSGESYEQYF.

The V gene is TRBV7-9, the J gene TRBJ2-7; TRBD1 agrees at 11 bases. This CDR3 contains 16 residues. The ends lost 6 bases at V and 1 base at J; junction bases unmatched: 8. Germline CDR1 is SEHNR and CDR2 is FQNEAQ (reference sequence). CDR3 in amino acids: CASSTPGQGVSYEQYF. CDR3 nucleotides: TGTGCCAGCAGTACACCGGGACAGGGGGTTTCCTACGAGCAGTACTTC.

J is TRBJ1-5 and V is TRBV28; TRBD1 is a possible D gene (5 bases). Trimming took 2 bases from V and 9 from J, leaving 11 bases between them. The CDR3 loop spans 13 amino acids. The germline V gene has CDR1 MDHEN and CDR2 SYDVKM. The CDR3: CASSLGVGGPQHF. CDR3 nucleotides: TGTGCCAGCAGTTTAGGAGTCGGGGGGCCCCAGCATTTT.

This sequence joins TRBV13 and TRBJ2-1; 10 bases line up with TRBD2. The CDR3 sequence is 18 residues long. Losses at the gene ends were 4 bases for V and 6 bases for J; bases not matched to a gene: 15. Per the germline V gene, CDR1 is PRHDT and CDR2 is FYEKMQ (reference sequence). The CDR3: CASSSPKPLAGVLNEQFF. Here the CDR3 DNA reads TGTGCCAGCAGCTCCCCTAAACCCCTAGCGGGGGTACTCAATGAGCAGTTCTTC.

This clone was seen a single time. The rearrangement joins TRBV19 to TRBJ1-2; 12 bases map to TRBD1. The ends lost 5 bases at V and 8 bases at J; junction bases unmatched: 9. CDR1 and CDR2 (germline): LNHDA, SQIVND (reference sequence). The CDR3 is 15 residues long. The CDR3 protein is CASSQGGQGAWGYTF. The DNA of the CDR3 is TGTGCCAGTAGTCAAGGGGGACAGGGGGCCTGGGGCTACACCTTC.

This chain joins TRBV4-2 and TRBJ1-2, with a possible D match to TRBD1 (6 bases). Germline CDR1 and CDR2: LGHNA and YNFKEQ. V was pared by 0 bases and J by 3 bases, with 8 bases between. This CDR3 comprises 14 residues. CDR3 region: CASSQDRGYYGYTF. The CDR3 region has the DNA TGTGCCAGCAGCCAAGATAGGGGGTACTATGGCTACACCTTC.

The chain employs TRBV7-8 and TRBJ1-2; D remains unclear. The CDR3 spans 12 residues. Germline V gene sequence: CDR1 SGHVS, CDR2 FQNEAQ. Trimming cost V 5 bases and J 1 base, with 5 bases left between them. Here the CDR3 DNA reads TGTGCCAGCAGCCGGGATAACTATGGCTACACCTTC. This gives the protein CASSRDNYGYTF.

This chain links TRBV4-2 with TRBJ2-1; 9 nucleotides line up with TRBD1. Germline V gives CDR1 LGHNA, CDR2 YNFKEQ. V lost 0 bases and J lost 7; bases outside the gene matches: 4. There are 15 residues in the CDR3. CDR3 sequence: CASSQDTGGHNEQFF. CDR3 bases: TGTGCCAGCAGCCAAGATACAGGGGGCCATAATGAGCAGTTCTTC.